Sequencing of this T cell receptor (beta chain) was carried out in a study of CD8+CD57+ T cells in acquired aplastic anemia. Genomic DNA templated the TCR beta VDJ and CDR3 profiling. One entry per CDR3 protein, called by TCRdb with MiXCR from the reads. The sample shows about 58,000 distinct CDR3 sequences, approximately 52% of them seen only once. Within the sample, this clonotype is medium-sized. Sequencing was done on patients that had shown CD8+CD57+ cell expansion by flow cytometry. The CDR3 is 13 amino acids. Germline V gene lookup returns CDR1 SGDLS and CDR2 YYNGEE. Between the trimmed V and J ends, which lost 0 bases and 7 bases, there was a span of 10 bases.

This chain uses TRBV9 with TRBJ1-2; no definite D call. The sequence came from a human donor with aplastic anemia. Material: sorted CD4+, CD8+, or CD8+CD57+ T cells (not recorded which) from PBMCs. The CDR3 loop reads CASSVEGPVGYTF. CDR3 bases: TGTGCCAGCAGCGTAGAAGGGCCAGTTGGCTACACCTTC.